The T cell receptor (beta chain) described here comes from a study of cytomegalovirus exposure and HLA in healthy donors. This PCR relied on a set of 60 Vbeta primers and 13 Jbeta primers. Assay used: immunoSEQ multiplex PCR; TCRdb lists only in-frame clones, some missing. This sample has about 120,000 clones; 82% occur once, and the top ten carry around 1.6%. The germline CDR1 and CDR2 sequences are SGHDT and YYEEEE. The CDR3 is made up of 11 amino acids. The V and J ends lost 1 base and 5 bases respectively, with 4 bases between them. The gene calls are TRBV5-6 and TRBJ2-7; D remains ambiguous. This receptor was taken from a woman between 18 and 29 years old in good health and CMV-seronegative. The sequencing input was PBMCs. CDR3 protein: CASSLLNEQYF. The CDR3 nucleotides read TGTGCCAGCAGCTTGTTAAACGAGCAGTACTTC. Full variable domain (rest looked up from reference TRBV5-6 and TRBJ2-7): DAGVTQSPTHLIKTRGQQVTLRCSPKSGHDTVSWYQQALGQGPQFIFQYYEEEERQRGNFPDRFSGHQFPNYSSELNVNALLLGDSALYLCASSLLNEQYFGPGTRLTVT.